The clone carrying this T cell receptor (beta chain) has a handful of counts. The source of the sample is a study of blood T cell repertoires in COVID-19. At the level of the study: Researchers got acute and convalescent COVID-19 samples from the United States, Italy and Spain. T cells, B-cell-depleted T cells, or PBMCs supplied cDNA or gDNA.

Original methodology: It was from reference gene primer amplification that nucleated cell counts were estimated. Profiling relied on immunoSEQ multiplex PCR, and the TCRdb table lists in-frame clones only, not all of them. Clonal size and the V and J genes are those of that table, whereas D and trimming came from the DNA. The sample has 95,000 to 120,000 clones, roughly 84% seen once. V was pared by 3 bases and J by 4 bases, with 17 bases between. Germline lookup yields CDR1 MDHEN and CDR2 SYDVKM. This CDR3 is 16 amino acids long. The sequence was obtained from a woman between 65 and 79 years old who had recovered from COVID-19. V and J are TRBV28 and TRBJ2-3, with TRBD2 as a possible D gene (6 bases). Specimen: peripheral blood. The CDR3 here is CASSFGGAGAADTQYF. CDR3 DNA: TGTGCCAGCAGTTTTGGAGGGGCCGGAGCCGCAGATACGCAGTATTTT.